This T cell receptor beta chain was retrieved from a study of tumor-infiltrating lymphocytes in glioblastoma multiforme (dated by TCRdb to 2015 to 2018). General notes on the study: To test whether intratumoral genomic heterogeneity fosters TIL diversity, the study jointly examined somatic mutations, TIL diversity and immune response activity.

This clonotype has just a few counts. This receptor's antigen is unknown. Per-base qualities were not stored, and no clone one base away is much larger. The full study reports these points: Clone frequencies may be distorted by RNA-based TCR sequencing because unequal numbers of TCR transcripts are carried by T cells. Generalizability is limited because the TCR and somatic mutation analysis included only one glioblastoma patient. The authors noted that sorting T cells into functional subsets, which was not done in this study, would be a future improvement.

The AllPrep DNA/RNA mini kit was used to purify genomic DNA and total RNA simultaneously from each of the 10 or so tumor samples. OD 260/280 ratios above 1.9 and RNA integrity numbers above 6.5 were observed for all RNA. The V and J ends are trimmed by 1 base and 5 bases, leaving 11 bases between them. According to the germline V gene, CDR1 reads SGHAT and CDR2 reads FQNNGV. The CDR3 spans 14 residues, from the cysteine through the phenylalanine. Only the CDR3 part of the read is kept: 42 bases, read in frame from the first base. A modified ARM-PCR protocol with multiple V-beta primers and a C-beta primer was used to build TCRB libraries from RNA via three nested multiplex PCR rounds. TCRB-specific cDNA was synthesized from roughly 0.55 ug total RNA with ProtoScript II Reverse Transcriptase and a C-beta primer. No unique molecular identifiers were described for the TCRB libraries. In the third PCR, barcodes and adapters were added over roughly 25 cycles with Deep VentR (exo-) polymerase, and the 250-500 bp bands were then gel purified. TCRB libraries were sequenced with 250 bp paired-end reads on an Illumina HiSeq 2500. The paper's data handling went like this. Reads were cleaned with Trimmomatic, merged with FLASH, assigned V, D and J segments with MiGEC, and analyzed with VDJtools. Repertoire diversity was quantified with the Shannon-Wiener diversity index calculated using VDJtools. The public reads were reprocessed in TCRdb via fastp at Q25 and MiXCR, keeping in-frame beta chains. Rows are unified per CDR3 protein, each entry keeping the most common DNA and genes. It is TCRdb's table, rather than the study itself, that gives the V and J calls and clone size. Recorded for this sample are about 10,000 distinct CDR3 sequences; 74% of them occurred a single time. Roughly three quarters of the sample rests with the top ten.

Recombination connected TRBV11-2 to TRBJ2-5, with the D gene uncertain. The sequenced sample was brain tumor tissue. The receptor's source is a male donor with glioblastoma. The CDR3 here reads CASSLGPGLETQYF. The DNA sequence reads TGTGCCAGCAGCTTAGGCCCGGGCTTGGAGACCCAGTACTTC.